This TCR beta chain comes out of a study of T cells in localized non-small cell lung cancer (dated by TCRdb to 2018 to 2020). With respect to the entire study: T cell repertoires of 200 to 250 early-stage NSCLC patients were analyzed, with tumors being compared against uninvolved tumor-adjacent lungs. The cohort consisted of 236 treatment-naive NSCLC patients whose localized lung tumors had been resected. Of the NSCLC patients, about 130 were male and approximately 99 were female, and the mean age was about 69 years. What the study reported, not specific to this receptor: Because the study design was exploratory, TCR variables were selected using unadjusted p-values without false-discovery rate correction. Higher blood T cell density associated with longer overall survival, while higher adjacent-lung clonality associated with shorter survival. A median of about 55 of the top 100 tumor clones were detected in paired uninvolved adjacent lung, and around 30 of these tumor clones were also found among the top 100 clones of the paired uninvolved adjacent lung. The highest T cell clonality was observed in uninvolved tumor-adjacent lung, where clonality exceeded that of tumor, suggesting that antigenic responses were more focused in uninvolved tumor-adjacent lung. Because multi-region sequencing of the tumors was not done, intratumor heterogeneity could not be ruled out.

TCR beta CDR3 regions were sequenced from DNA using the immunoSEQ Assay. The published analysis was carried out like this. T cell density was computed as TCR beta template counts normalized to usable DNA estimated by amplifying housekeeping genes. Using the preseqR package, richness was estimated by extrapolating to 120,000 templates for tissue samples and 400,000 templates for PBMC samples. Clonality was defined by subtracting Pielou's evenness from one. To identify tissue-enriched TCRs, differential abundance testing was run on productive amino-acid clonotypes with a minimum total count of 5 and an alpha of 0.1. The Jaccard Index and the Morisita Overlap Index were used to measure repertoire overlap between compartments. GLIPH grouped TCR beta CDR3s together with public tetramer-defined viral CDR3s, and a viral motif had to include at least three viral sequences and also show V-gene enrichment. TCRdb took over this immuneACCESS table, retaining in-frame rearrangements with V and J assigned. Such tables are incomplete; in checked studies, under half of the missing clones stem from an unresolved V gene, and the remainder is unexplained. Clone size and V and J calls were adopted from that table, with D and trimming inferred from the DNA. The sample table lists around 130,000 clones, roughly nine tenths of them with a count of one. The ten biggest clones cover over 1.5% of the sample.

Details on this clone: Its antigen is currently not known. Base qualities are not provided; no much larger clone lies one nucleotide away.

The trim is 8 bases for V and 0 bases for J, with a gap of 8 bases between the germline ends. From a lookup of the germline V gene (reference sequence), CDR1 and CDR2 are SEHNR and FQNEAQ. Its CDR3 holds 13 amino acids, cysteine through phenylalanine. The entry retains the CDR3 DNA only, 39 bases that are in frame from base 1. At diagnosis, peripheral blood, uninvolved tumor-adjacent lung and tumor were collected and were preserved as a mix of fresh-frozen and FFPE material. Blood samples were analyzed as peripheral blood mononuclear cells for TCR repertoire profiling. The sample consisted of peripheral blood, taken before any cancer treatment. The chain links TRBV7-9 with TRBJ2-4, with no reliable assignment of the D segment. This TCR was recovered from a female donor aged 60 or older with stage I lung adenocarcinoma. The DNA sequence is given as TGTGCCAGCGCTGGGTTAGCCAAAAACATTCAGTACTTC. Its protein reads: CASAGLAKNIQYF.